This T cell receptor (beta chain) appears in the sequencing data of a study of control samples from healthy donors and cancer patients. Produced via immunoSEQ multiplex PCR; TCRdb's table is partial and in-frame only. The repertoire holds approximately 97,000 clones, with just over 85% as singletons. The origin of this receptor is a man younger than 45 in good health. The sample comprised blood.

For the CDR3, the DNA is TGTGCCACCAGTGATCCCAGGACTAGCGGAACAATAGAAGAGACCCAGTACTTC. Protein sequence: CATSDPRTSGTIEETQYF. V and J are TRBV24-1 and TRBJ2-5, with 10 positions matching TRBD2. The germline V gene encodes CDR1 KGHDR and CDR2 SFDVKD. This CDR3 region has 18 residues. V trimming: 3 bases; J trimming: 3 bases; junction bases outside the gene matches: 12.